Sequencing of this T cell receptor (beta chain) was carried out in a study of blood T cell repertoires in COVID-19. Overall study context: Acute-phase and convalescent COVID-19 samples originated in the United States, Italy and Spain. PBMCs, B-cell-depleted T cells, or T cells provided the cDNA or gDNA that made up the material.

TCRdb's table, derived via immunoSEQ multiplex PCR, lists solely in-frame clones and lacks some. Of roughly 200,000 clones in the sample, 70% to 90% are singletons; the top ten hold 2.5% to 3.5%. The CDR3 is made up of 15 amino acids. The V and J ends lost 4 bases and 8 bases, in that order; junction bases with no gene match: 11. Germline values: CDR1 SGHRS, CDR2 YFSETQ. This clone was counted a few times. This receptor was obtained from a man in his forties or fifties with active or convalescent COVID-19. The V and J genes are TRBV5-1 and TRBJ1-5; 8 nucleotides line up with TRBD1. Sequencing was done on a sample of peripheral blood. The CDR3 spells CASSPGQVGKEPQHF. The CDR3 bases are TGCGCCAGCAGCCCGGGACAGGTGGGTAAGGAGCCCCAGCATTTT.